The present entry profiles one T cell receptor (beta chain) with its context. This record belongs to a study of T cell changes during pregnancy in multiple sclerosis. Some clones are missing from TCRdb's copy, which holds only in-frame ones; the method was immunoSEQ multiplex PCR. The sample has about 48,000 clones, about nine tenths seen once; the top ten hold roughly 1.2%. Trimming shortened V by 6 bases and J by 4 bases, and 15 bases separated the two germline ends. CDR3 size: 14 residues. Germline CDR1 reads MNHNS; CDR2 reads SASEGT. The genes are TRBV6-1 and TRBJ1-2, with a possible D match to TRBD1 (5 bases). Sequenced material: CD4+ T cells from peripheral blood mononuclear cells, taken in the second trimester of pregnancy. The clonotype was recovered from a female donor with multiple sclerosis, enrolled in a pregnancy study. The CDR3 DNA is TGTGCCAGCAGACGACAGTCCGAGAGCTATGGCTACACCTTC. This codes for CASRRQSESYGYTF.